This entry is about one TCR beta chain. The sample belongs to a study of shared clonotypes between healthy human individuals. TCRdb keeps only in-frame clones here, not all; method: immunoSEQ multiplex PCR. The table includes around 1,100,000 clones, 77% detected once. V lost 0 bases and J lost 11, with 6 bases in between. The CDR3 is 11 amino acids. Germline V CDR1 and CDR2: SGHNT, YENEEA. The specimen sequenced was memory CD4+ T cells from PBMCs. Indicated subset: CD45RA-negative fraction. The chain links TRBV11-3 to TRBJ2-3; perhaps TRBD1 as D (6 bases). This clonotype was obtained from a man between 18 and 29 years old in good health. Some clones in this sample may be carry-over from other donors' samples. CDR3 sequence reads: CASSLEGQQYF. CDR3 sequence (DNA): TGTGCCAGCAGCTTAGAGGGACAGCAGTATTTT.